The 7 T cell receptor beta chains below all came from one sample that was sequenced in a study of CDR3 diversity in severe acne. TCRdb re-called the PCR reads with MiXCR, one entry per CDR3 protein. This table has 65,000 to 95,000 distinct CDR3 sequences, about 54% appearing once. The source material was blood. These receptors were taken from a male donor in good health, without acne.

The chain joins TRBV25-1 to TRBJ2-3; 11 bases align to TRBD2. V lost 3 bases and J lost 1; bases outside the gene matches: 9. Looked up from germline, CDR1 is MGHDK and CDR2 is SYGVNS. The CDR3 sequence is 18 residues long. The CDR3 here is CASSDGLAGGTRTDTQYF. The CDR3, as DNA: TGTGCCAGCAGTGACGGGCTAGCGGGAGGTACCCGCACAGATACGCAGTATTTT.

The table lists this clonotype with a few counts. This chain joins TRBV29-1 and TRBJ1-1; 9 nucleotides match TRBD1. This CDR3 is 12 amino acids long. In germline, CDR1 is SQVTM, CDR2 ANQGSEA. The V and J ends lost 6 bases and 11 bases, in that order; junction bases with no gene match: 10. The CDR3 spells CSVETGGQGAFF. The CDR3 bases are TGCAGCGTGGAAACAGGGGGCCAGGGGGCTTTCTTT.

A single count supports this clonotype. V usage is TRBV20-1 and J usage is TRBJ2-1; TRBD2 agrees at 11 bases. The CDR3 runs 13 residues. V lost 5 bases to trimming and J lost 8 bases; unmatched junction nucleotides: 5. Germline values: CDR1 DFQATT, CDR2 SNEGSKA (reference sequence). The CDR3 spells CSALTSGNDEQFF. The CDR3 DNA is TGCAGTGCTTTGACTAGCGGGAACGATGAGCAGTTCTTC.

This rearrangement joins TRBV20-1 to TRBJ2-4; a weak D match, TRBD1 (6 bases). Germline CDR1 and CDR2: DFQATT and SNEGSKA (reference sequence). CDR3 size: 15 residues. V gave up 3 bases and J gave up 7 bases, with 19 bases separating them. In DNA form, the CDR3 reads TGCAGTGCTAGGGGACCAGAGGGGGTAACGAACATTCAGTACTTC. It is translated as CSARGPEGVTNIQYF.

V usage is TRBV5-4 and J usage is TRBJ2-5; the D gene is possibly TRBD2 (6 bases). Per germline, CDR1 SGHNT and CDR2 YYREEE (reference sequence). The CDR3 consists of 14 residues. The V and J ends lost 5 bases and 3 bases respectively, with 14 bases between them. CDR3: CASSSGKGKETQYF. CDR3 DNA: TGTGCCAGCAGTAGCGGAAAAGGGAAAGAGACCCAGTACTTC. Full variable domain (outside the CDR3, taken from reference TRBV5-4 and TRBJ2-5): ETGVTQSPTHLIKTRGQQVTLRCSSQSGHNTVSWYQQALGQGPQFIFQYYREEENGRGNFPPRFSGLQFPNYSSELNVNALELDDSALYLCASSSGKGKETQYFGPGTRLLVL.

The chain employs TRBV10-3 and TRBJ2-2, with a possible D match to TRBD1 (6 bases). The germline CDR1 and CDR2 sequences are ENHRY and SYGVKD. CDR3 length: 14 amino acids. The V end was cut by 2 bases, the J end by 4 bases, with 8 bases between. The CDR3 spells CAISETGPTGELFF. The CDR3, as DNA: TGTGCCATCAGTGAGACAGGGCCCACCGGGGAGCTGTTTTTT.

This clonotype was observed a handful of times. The CDR3 nucleotides read TGTGCCAGCAGTCCTCGACAGACAACTAATGAAAAACTGTTTTTT. Translated, it gives CASSPRQTTNEKLFF. The rearrangement uses TRBV12-3 or TRBV12-4 and TRBJ1-4; a possible D gene is TRBD1 (5 bases). Trimming shortened V by 5 bases and J by 0 bases, and 10 bases separated the two germline ends. The CDR3 extends over 15 amino acids.